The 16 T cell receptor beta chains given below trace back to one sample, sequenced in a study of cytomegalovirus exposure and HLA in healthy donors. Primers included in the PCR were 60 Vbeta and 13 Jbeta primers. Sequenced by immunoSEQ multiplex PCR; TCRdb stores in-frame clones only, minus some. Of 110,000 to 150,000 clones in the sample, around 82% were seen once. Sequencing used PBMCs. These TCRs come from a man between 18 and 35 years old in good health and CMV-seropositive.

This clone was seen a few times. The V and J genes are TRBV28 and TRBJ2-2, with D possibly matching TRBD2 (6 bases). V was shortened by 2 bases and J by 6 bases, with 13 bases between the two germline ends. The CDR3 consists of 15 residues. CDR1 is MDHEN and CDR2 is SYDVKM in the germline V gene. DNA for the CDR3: TGTGCCAGCAGTTTACCGGGAGATTGGGCCGGGGAGCTGTTTTTT. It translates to CASSLPGDWAGELFF.

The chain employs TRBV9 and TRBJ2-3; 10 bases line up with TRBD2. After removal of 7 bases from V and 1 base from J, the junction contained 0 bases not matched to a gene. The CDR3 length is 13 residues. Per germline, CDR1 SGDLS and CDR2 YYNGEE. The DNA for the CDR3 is TGTGCCAGCGGACTAGCGGGCACAGATACGCAGTATTTT. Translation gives CASGLAGTDTQYF.

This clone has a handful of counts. CDR3 DNA sequence: TGTGCCAGCAGCCGCGACAGAAACTATGGCTACACCTTC. Translated: CASSRDRNYGYTF. V and J are TRBV6-4 and TRBJ1-2; a weak D match, TRBD1 (5 bases). Trimming pared 6 bases from V and 2 bases from J, leaving 10 bases between. The CDR3 is 13 residues long. The germline gives CDR1 MRHNA, CDR2 SNTAGT.

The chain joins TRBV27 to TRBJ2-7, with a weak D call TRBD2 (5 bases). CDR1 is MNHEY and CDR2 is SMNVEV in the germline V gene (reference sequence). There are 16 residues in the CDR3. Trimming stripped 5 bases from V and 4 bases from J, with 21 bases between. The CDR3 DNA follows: TGTGCCAGCAGTCCTTCCTTGTTTAGAGGGCTTTACGAGCAGTACTTC. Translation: CASSPSLFRGLYEQYF.

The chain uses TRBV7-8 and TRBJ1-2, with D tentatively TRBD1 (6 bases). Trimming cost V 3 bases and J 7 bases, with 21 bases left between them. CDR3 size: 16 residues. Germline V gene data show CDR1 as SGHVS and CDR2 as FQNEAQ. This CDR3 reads CASSLGRNREGSGYTF. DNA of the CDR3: TGTGCCAGCAGCTTGGGCCGGAACAGGGAGGGAAGTGGCTACACCTTC. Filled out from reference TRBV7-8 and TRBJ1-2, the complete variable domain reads GAGVSQSPRYKVAKRGQDVALRCDPISGHVSLFWYQQALGQGPEFLTYFQNEAQLDKSGLPSDRFFAERPEGSVSTLKIQRTQQEDSAVYLCASSLGRNREGSGYTFGSGTRLTVV.

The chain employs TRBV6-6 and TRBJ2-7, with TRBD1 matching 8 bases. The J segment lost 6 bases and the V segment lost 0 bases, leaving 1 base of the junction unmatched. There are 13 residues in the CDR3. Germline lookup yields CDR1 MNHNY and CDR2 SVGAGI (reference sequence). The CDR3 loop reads CASSYSTGVEQYF. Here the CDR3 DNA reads TGTGCCAGCAGTTACTCGACAGGGGTCGAGCAGTACTTC.

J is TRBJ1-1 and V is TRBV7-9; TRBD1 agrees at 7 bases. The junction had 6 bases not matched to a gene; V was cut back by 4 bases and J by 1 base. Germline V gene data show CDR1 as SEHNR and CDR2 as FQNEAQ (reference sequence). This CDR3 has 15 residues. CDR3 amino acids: CASSSRQGTNTEAFF. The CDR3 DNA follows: TGTGCCAGCAGCTCCCGACAGGGAACGAACACTGAAGCTTTCTTT.

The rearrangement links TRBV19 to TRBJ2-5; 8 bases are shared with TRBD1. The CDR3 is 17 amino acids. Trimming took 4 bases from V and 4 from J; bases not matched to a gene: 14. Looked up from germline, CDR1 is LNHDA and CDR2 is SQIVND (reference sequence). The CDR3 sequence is CASSTGLGQGTRETQYF. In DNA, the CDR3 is TGTGCCAGTAGTACCGGACTTGGACAGGGTACGCGAGAGACCCAGTACTTC.

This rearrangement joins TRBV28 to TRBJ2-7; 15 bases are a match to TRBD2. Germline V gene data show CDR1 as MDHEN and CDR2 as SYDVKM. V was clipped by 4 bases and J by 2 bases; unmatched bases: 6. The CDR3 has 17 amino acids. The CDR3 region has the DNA TGTGCCAGCAGTTCGGGACTAGCGGGAGGTTTAACCTACGAGCAGTACTTC. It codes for CASSSGLAGGLTYEQYF. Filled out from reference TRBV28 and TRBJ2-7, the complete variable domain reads DVKVTQSSRYLVKRTGEKVFLECVQDMDHENMFWYRQDPGLGLRLIYFSYDVKMKEKGDIPEGYSVSREKKERFSLILESASTNQTSMYLCASSSGLAGGLTYEQYFGPGTRLTVT.

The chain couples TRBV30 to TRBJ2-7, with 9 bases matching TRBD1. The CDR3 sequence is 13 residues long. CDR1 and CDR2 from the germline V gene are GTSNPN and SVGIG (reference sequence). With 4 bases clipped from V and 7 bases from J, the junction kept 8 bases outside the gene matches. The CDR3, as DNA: TGTGCCTGGAACAAACAGGGGGCAGGAGAGCAGTACTTC. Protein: CAWNKQGAGEQYF.

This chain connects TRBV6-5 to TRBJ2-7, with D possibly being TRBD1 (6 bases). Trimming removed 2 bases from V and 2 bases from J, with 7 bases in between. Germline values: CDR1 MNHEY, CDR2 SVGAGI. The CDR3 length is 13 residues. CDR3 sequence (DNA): TGTGCCAGCAGTTACGGGGGCACCTACGAGCAGTACTTC. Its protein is CASSYGGTYEQYF.

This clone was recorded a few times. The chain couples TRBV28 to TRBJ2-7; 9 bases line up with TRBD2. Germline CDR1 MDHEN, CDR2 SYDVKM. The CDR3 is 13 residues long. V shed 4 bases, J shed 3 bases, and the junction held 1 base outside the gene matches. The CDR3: CASSSTSGYEQYF. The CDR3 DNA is TGTGCCAGCAGTTCGACTAGCGGCTACGAGCAGTACTTC. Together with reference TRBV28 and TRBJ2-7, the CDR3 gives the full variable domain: DVKVTQSSRYLVKRTGEKVFLECVQDMDHENMFWYRQDPGLGLRLIYFSYDVKMKEKGDIPEGYSVSREKKERFSLILESASTNQTSMYLCASSSTSGYEQYFGPGTRLTVT.

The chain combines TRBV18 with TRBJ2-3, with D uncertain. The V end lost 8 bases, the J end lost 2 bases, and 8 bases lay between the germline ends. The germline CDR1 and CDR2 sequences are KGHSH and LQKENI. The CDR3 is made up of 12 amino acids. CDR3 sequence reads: CASELNTDTQYF. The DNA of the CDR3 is TGTGCCAGCGAACTAAACACAGATACGCAGTATTTT. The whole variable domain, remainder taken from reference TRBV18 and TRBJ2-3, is NAGVMQNPRHLVRRRGQEARLRCSPMKGHSHVYWYRQLPEEGLKFMVYLQKENIIDESGMPKERFSAEFPKEGPSILRIQQVVRGDSAAYFCASELNTDTQYFGPGTRLTVL.

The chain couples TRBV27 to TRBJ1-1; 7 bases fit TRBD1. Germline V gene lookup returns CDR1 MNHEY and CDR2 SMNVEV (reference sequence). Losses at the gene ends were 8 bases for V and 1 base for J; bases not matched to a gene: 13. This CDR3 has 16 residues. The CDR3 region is CASRGRQGVQNTEAFF. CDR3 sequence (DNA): TGTGCCAGCCGGGGTAGGCAGGGGGTCCAGAACACTGAAGCTTTCTTT.

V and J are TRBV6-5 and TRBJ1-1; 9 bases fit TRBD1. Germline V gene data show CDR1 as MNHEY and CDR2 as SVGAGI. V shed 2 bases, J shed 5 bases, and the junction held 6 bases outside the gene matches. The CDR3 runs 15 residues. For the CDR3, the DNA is TGTGCCAGCAGTTACCTAGGACAGGGGACGACTGAAGCTTTCTTT. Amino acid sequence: CASSYLGQGTTEAFF.

This chain's CDR3 is CASSLNRWKLFF. For the CDR3, the DNA is TGTGCCAGCAGCTTGAACAGGTGGAAGCTGTTTTTT. This chain joins TRBV5-4 and TRBJ1-4, with D possibly being TRBD1 (5 bases). The CDR3 consists of 12 residues. From germline, CDR1 is SGHNT and CDR2 YYREEE (reference sequence). V was pared by 1 base and J by 14 bases, with 12 bases between.